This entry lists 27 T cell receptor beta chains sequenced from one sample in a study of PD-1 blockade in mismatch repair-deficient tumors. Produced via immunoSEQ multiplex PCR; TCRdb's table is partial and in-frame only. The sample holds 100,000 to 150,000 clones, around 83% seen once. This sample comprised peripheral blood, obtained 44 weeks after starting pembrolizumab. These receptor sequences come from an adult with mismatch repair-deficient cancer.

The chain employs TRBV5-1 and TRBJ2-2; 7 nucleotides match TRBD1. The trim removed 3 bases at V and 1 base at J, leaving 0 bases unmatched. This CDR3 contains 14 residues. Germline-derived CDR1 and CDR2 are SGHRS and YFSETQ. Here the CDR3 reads CASSWTGNTGELFF. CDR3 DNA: TGCGCCAGCAGCTGGACAGGGAACACCGGGGAGCTGTTTTTT. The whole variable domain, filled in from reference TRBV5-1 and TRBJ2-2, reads KAGVTQTPRYLIKTRGQQVTLSCSPISGHRSVSWYQQTPGQGLQFLFEYFSETQRNKGNFPGRFSGRQFSNSRSEMNVSTLELGDSALYLCASSWTGNTGELFFGEGSRLTVL.

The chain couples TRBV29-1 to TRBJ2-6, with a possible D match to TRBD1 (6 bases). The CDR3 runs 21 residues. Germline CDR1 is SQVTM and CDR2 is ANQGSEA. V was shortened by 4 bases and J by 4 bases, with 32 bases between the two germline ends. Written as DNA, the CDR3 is TGCAGCGTTGTAATAAGGGGGTCAAGTGGCCCCCCGGCCAACGGGGCCAACGTCCTGACTTTC. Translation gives CSVVIRGSSGPPANGANVLTF. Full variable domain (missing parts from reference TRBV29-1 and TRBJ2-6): SAVISQKPSRDICQRGTSLTIQCQVDSQVTMMFWYRQQPGQSLTLIATANQGSEATYESGFVIDKFPISRPNLTFSTLTVSNMSPEDSSIYLCSVVIRGSSGPPANGANVLTFGAGSRLTVL.

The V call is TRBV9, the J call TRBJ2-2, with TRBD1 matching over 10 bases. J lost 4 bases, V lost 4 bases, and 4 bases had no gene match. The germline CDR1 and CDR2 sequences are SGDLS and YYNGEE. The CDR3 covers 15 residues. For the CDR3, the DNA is TGTGCCAGCAGCATCCGGGACAGGGGCACCGGGGAGCTGTTTTTT. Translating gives CASSIRDRGTGELFF.

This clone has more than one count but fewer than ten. This CDR3 reads CASGTPGVGETQYF. CDR3 DNA: TGTGCCAGCGGCACCCCAGGGGTTGGAGAGACCCAGTACTTC. V is TRBV28 and J is TRBJ2-5; D may be TRBD1 (6 bases). Germline CDR1 reads MDHEN; CDR2 reads SYDVKM. This CDR3 contains 14 residues. V was trimmed by 8 bases and J by 4 bases, leaving 17 bases between them.

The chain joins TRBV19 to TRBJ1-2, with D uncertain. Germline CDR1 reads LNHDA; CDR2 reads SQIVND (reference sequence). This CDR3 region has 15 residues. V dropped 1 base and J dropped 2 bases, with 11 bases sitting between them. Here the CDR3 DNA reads TGTGCCAGTAGTATAGTGGAAGGGCCGAACTATGGCTACACCTTC. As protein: CASSIVEGPNYGYTF.

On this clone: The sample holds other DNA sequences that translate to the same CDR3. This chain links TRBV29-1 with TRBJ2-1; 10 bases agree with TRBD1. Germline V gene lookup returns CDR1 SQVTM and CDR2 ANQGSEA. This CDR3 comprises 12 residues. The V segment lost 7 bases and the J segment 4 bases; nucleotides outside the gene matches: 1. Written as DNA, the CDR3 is TGCAGCGCGGGACAGGGGTACAATGAGCAGTTCTTC. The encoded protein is CSAGQGYNEQFF.

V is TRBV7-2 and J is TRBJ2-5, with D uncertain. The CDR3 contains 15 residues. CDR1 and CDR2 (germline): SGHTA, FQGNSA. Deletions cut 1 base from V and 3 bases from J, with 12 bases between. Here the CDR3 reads CASSLGWTGKETQYF. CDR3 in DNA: TGTGCCAGCAGCTTAGGGTGGACCGGAAAAGAGACCCAGTACTTC.

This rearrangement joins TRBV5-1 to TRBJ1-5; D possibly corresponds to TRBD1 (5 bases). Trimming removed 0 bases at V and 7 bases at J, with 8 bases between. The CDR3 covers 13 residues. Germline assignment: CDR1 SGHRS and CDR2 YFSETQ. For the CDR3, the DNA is TGCGCCAGCAGCTTGGCGGCAGGGCAGCCCCAGCATTTT. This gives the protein CASSLAAGQPQHF.

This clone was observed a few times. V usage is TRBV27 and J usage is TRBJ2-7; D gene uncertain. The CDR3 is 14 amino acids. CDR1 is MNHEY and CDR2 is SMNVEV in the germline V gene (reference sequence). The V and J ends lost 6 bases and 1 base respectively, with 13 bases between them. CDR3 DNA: TGTGCCAGCAGCCGACGTGTGGGTTCCTACGAGCAGTACTTC. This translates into CASSRRVGSYEQYF.

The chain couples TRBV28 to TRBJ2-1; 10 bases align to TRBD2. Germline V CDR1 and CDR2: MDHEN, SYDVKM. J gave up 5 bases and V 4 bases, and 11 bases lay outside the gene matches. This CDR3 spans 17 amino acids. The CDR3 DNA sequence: TGTGCCAGCAGTTCCATAACTAGCGGGATAACAAACAATGAGCAGTTCTTC. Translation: CASSSITSGITNNEQFF.

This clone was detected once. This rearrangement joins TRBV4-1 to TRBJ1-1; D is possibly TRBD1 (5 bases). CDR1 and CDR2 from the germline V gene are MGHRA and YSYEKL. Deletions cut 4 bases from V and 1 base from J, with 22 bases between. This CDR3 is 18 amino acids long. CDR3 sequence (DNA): TGCGCCAGCAGCCCGTCACGATCAGTTCTGGGGACGAACACTGAAGCTTTCTTT. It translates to CASSPSRSVLGTNTEAFF.

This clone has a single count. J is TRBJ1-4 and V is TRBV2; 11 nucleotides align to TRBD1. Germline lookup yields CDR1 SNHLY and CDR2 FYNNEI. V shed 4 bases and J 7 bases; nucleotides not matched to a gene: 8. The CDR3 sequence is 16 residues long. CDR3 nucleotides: TGTGCCAGCAGTGCCCGAGTGGGGACAGGGGGTGAAAAACTGTTTTTT. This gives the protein CASSARVGTGGEKLFF.

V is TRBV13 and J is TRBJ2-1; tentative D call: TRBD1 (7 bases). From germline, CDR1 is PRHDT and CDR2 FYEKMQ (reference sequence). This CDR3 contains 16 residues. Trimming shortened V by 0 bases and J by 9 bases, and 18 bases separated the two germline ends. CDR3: CASSLGRDSEGGEQFF. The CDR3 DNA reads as TGTGCCAGCAGCTTAGGCCGGGACAGCGAGGGGGGTGAGCAGTTCTTC. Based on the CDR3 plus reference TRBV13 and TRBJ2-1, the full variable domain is AAGVIQSPRHLIKEKRETATLKCYPIPRHDTVYWYQQGPGQDPQFLISFYEKMQSDKGSIPDRFSAQQFSDYHSELNMSSLELGDSALYFCASSLGRDSEGGEQFFGPGTRLTVL.

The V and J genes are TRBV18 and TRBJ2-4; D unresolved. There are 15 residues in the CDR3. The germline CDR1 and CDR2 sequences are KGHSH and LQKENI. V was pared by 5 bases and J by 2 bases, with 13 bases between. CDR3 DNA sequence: TGTGCCAGCTCATCAGGACGTTCATCCAAAAACATTCAGTACTTC. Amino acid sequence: CASSSGRSSKNIQYF.

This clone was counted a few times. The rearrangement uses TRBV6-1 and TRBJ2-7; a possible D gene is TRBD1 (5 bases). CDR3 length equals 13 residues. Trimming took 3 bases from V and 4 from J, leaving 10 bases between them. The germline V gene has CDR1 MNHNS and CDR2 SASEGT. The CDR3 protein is CASSDRVLYEQYF. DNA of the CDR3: TGTGCCAGCAGTGACAGGGTACTTTACGAGCAGTACTTC.

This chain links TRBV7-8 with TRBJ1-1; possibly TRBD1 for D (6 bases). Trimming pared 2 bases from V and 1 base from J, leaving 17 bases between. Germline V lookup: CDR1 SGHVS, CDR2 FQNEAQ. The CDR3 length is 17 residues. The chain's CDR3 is CASSLNAGAAGNTEAFF. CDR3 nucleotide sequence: TGTGCCAGCAGCTTAAATGCAGGGGCAGCTGGGAACACTGAAGCTTTCTTT.

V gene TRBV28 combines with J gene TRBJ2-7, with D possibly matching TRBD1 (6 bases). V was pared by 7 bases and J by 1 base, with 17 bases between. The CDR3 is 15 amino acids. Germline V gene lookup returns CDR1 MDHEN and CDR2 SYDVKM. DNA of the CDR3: TGTGCCAGCATCCCCCAGTGGACAGTTTCCTACGAGCAGTACTTC. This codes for CASIPQWTVSYEQYF.

CDR3 protein: CASSQEGVGFEQYF. CDR3 DNA: TGCGCCAGCAGCCAAGAGGGGGTGGGGTTCGAGCAGTACTTC. The chain combines TRBV4-1 with TRBJ2-7, with D possibly called TRBD1 or TRBD2 (5 bases each). Germline V CDR1 and CDR2: MGHRA, YSYEKL. The V gene lost 0 bases and the J gene lost 6 bases, with 12 bases spanning the gap. The CDR3 spans 14 residues.

In DNA form, the CDR3 reads TGTGCCAGCAGCTTAAACAGCGGAGAGACCCAGTACTTC. Protein: CASSLNSGETQYF. The genes are TRBV7-2 and TRBJ2-5; tentative D call: TRBD2 (5 bases). V was shortened by 2 bases and J by 4 bases, with 8 bases between the two germline ends. The CDR3 has 13 amino acids. Germline V gene sequence: CDR1 SGHTA, CDR2 FQGNSA. The full variable domain, rest sourced from reference TRBV7-2 and TRBJ2-5, is GAGVSQSPSNKVTEKGKDVELRCDPISGHTALYWYRQSLGQGLEFLIYFQGNSAPDKSGLPSDRFSAERTGGSVSTLTIQRTQQEDSAVYLCASSLNSGETQYFGPGTRLLVL.

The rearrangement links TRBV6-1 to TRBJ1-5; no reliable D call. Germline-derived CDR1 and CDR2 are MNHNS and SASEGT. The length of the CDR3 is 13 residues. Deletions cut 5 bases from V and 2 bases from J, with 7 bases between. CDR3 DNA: TGTGCCAGCAGTTTGGCAGGCAATCAGCCCCAGCATTTT. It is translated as CASSLAGNQPQHF.

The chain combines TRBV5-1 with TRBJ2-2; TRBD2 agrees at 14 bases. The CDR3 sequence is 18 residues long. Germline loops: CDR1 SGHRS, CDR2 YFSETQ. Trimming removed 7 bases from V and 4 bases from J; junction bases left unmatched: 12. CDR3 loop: CASLPGLAGVRGTGELFF. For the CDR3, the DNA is TGCGCCAGCCTTCCGGGACTAGCGGGAGTAAGAGGCACCGGGGAGCTGTTTTTT.

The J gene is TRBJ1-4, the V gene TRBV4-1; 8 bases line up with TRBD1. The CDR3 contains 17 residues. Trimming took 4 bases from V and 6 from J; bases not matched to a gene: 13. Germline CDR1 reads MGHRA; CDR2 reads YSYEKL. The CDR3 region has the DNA TGCGCCAGCAGCCCCCGGATTGTGGCAGGGGGCGATGAAAAACTGTTTTTT. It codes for CASSPRIVAGGDEKLFF.

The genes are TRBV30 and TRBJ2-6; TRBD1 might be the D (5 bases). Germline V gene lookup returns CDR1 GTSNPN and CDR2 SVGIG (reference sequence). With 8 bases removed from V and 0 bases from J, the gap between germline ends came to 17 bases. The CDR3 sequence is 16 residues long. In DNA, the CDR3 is TGTGCCAGACAGACTTGGATGGACTCTGGGGCCAACGTCCTGACTTTC. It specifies CARQTWMDSGANVLTF.

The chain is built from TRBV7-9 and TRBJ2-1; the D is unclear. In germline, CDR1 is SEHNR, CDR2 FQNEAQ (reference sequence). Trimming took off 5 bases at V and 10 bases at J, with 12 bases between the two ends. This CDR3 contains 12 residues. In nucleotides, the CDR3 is TGTGCCAGCAGCCTCGGACCGAGAGAGCAGTTCTTC. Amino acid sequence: CASSLGPREQFF.

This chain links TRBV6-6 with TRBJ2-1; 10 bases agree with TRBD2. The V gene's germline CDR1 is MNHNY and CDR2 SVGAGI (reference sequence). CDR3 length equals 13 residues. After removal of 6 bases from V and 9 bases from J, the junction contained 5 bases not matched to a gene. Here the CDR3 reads CASSLAGVGEQFF. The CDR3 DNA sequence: TGTGCCAGCAGCCTAGCGGGAGTAGGTGAGCAGTTCTTC.

CDR3 in amino acids: CASSYYSGNSYEQYF. The CDR3 region has the DNA TGTGCCAGCAGCTATTATAGCGGGAACTCCTACGAGCAGTACTTC. The chain recombines TRBV6-5 with TRBJ2-7, with 8 bases identical to TRBD2. J lost 0 bases, V lost 6 bases, and 7 bases had no gene match. CDR3 size: 15 residues. Germline V gives CDR1 MNHEY, CDR2 SVGAGI.

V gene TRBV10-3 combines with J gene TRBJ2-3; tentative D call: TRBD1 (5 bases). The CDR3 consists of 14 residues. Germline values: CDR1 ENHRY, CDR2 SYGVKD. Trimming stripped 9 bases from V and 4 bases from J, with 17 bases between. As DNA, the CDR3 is TGTGCCATACTGGACACCCGTGGAGCAGATACGCAGTATTTT. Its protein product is CAILDTRGADTQYF.